This T cell receptor (beta chain) was captured in a study of blood T cell repertoires in COVID-19. Looking at the study overall: Samples representing acute and convalescent COVID-19 were sourced from the United States, Italy and Spain. In each case, the material was cDNA or gDNA derived from T cells, B-cell-depleted T cells, or PBMCs.

Looked up from germline, CDR1 is SGHRS and CDR2 is YFSETQ. J was trimmed by 5 bases and V by 0 bases; bases with no gene match: 9. The CDR3 totals 17 residues. Original handling: The authors estimated nucleated cell counts from reference gene primer amplification. Profiling relied on immunoSEQ multiplex PCR, and the TCRdb table lists in-frame clones only, not all of them. The V and J calls and clone size are taken from that table; D and trimming were inferred from the DNA. The table lists 120,000 or so clones, roughly 72% of them singletons. The chain combines TRBV5-1 with TRBJ2-1; 9 bases are shared with TRBD2. The sequence derives from a man aged 55 to 70 with acute or convalescent COVID-19. Source material: peripheral blood. The CDR3, as DNA: TGCGCCAGCAGCTTGGATGTTAGCGGGAGATATCACAATGAGCAGTTCTTC. As protein: CASSLDVSGRYHNEQFF.